These 19 T cell receptor beta chains originate from one sample sequenced in a study of beta chain features in type 1 diabetes. As every portion of the isolated RNA was reverse transcribed, the sequencing read expressed TCRB transcripts. The table came from immunoSEQ multiplex PCR; TCRdb's copy has only in-frame clones and leaves some out. This sample has approximately 250,000 clones; less than 15% occur once, and the top ten carry around 0.025%. Sequenced: naive CD4+ T cells from blood. The receptor set was obtained from a woman between 40 and 50 years old in good health.

This clone has a handful of counts. This rearrangement joins TRBV5-4 to TRBJ1-1, with 7 bases matching TRBD1. V was pared by 4 bases and J by 1 base, with 10 bases of the junction left unmatched. This CDR3 region has 16 residues. Germline loops: CDR1 SGHNT, CDR2 YYREEE (reference sequence). The CDR3 DNA reads as TGTGCCAGCAGCCCCCTAGGGACAGTCGGGAACACTGAAGCTTTCTTT. Protein product: CASSPLGTVGNTEAFF.

The table lists this clone with a few counts. The genes are TRBV11-2 and TRBJ1-1, with TRBD1 as a possible D gene (6 bases). Germline CDR1 reads SGHAT; CDR2 reads FQNNGV. The CDR3 loop spans 13 amino acids. The V end was cut by 3 bases, the J end by 2 bases, with 7 bases between. CDR3 protein: CASSLGANTEAFF. The CDR3 DNA reads TGTGCCAGCAGCTTGGGGGCCAACACTGAAGCTTTCTTT. The variable domain in full, completed from reference TRBV11-2 and TRBJ1-1, reads EAGVAQSPRYKIIEKRQSVAFWCNPISGHATLYWYQQILGQGPKLLIQFQNNGVVDDSQLPKDRFSAERLKGVDSTLKIQPAKLEDSAVYLCASSLGANTEAFFGQGTRLTVV.

This chain joins TRBV6-5 and TRBJ2-3, with a tentative D call TRBD1 (5 bases). CDR3 length: 13 amino acids. Germline V CDR1 and CDR2: MNHEY, SVGAGI. Trimming removed 7 bases at V and 0 bases at J, with 8 bases between. The CDR3 coding sequence is TGTGCCAGCAAGACAGATAGCACAGATACGCAGTATTTT. Protein sequence: CASKTDSTDTQYF.

The chain links TRBV6-6 to TRBJ1-1; D may be TRBD1 (5 bases). Trimming took off 0 bases at V and 3 bases at J, with 14 bases between the two ends. In germline, CDR1 is MNHNY, CDR2 SVGAGI (reference sequence). CDR3 length: 16 residues. The CDR3 nucleotides read TGTGCCAGCAGTTACTCCCCCGCAGGGAGGTACACTGAAGCTTTCTTT. Translation gives CASSYSPAGRYTEAFF.

This clone was seen only a few times. V gene TRBV27 combines with J gene TRBJ1-5; 9 bases align to TRBD1. The CDR3 totals 13 residues. Germline V CDR1 and CDR2: MNHEY, SMNVEV (reference sequence). Losses at the gene ends were 5 bases for V and 11 bases for J; bases not matched to a gene: 7. The CDR3 loop is CASSTLTGGSQHF. CDR3 DNA: TGTGCCAGCAGTACCCTGACAGGGGGGTCCCAGCATTTT.

V gene TRBV9 combines with J gene TRBJ1-4, with TRBD1 matching over 7 bases. Germline trimming cut 0 bases from V and 5 bases from J; bases unmatched to any gene: 4. Germline values: CDR1 SGDLS, CDR2 YYNGEE. The CDR3 is 15 amino acids. The CDR3, as DNA: TGTGCCAGCAGCGTAGGGCTGGGACAGAATGAAAAACTGTTTTTT. Protein sequence: CASSVGLGQNEKLFF.

This clone was picked up a small number of times. The chain links TRBV5-4 to TRBJ1-2; 8 nucleotides agree with TRBD1. V shed 0 bases and J 10 bases; nucleotides not matched to a gene: 11. CDR1 is SGHNT, CDR2 YYREEE, per germline (reference sequence). The CDR3 is made up of 15 amino acids. CDR3: CASSLELVDRASYTF. The CDR3 DNA follows: TGTGCCAGCAGCTTGGAGTTGGTGGACAGGGCGTCCTACACCTTC.

This clone was recorded a few times. The V call is TRBV5-1, the J call TRBJ2-1; 7 bases align to TRBD2. Germline CDR1 is SGHRS and CDR2 is YFSETQ. The J segment lost 4 bases and the V segment lost 6 bases, leaving 4 bases of the junction unmatched. This CDR3 is 13 amino acids long. CDR3 residues: CASTIAGYNEQFF. The CDR3 nucleotides read TGCGCCAGCACGATAGCGGGTTACAATGAGCAGTTCTTC.

This clone was seen more than once but under ten times. This CDR3 is also generated by other DNA sequences in the sample. The rearrangement joins TRBV5-1 to TRBJ1-2; possible D gene TRBD1, 5 bases. Trimming stripped 1 base from V and 7 bases from J, with 11 bases between. Germline values: CDR1 SGHRS, CDR2 YFSETQ. The length of the CDR3 is 13 residues. The CDR3 sequence: CASSLRQGGGYTF. DNA of the CDR3: TGCGCCAGCAGCTTGCGCCAGGGCGGTGGCTACACCTTC.

In its sample, this clone was seen a few times. The junction departs from germline at one end; a sequencing error may be responsible. The chain joins TRBV6-5 to TRBJ2-5, with a tentative D call TRBD2 (5 bases). This CDR3 spans 12 amino acids. The V gene's germline CDR1 is MNHEY and CDR2 SVGAGI. The CDR3 DNA follows: TGTGCCGCGGAGGACGGCCAAAAGACCCAGTACTTC. Residues: CAAEDGQKTQYF.

V is TRBV7-2 and J is TRBJ2-1; the match to TRBD1 covers 12 bases. In germline, CDR1 is SGHTA, CDR2 FQGNSA. Trimming cost V 0 bases and J 9 bases; bases outside gene matches: 9. The CDR3 is 17 amino acids. Written as DNA, the CDR3 is TGTGCCAGCAGCTTAGCGTGGGGACAGGGGGCCCGGGGTGAGCAGTTCTTC. Translation: CASSLAWGQGARGEQFF.

V is TRBV11-3 and J is TRBJ2-3; 14 nucleotides align to TRBD2. Germline V gives CDR1 SGHNT, CDR2 YENEEA. V shed 3 bases, J shed 4 bases, and the junction held 3 bases outside the gene matches. This CDR3 contains 16 residues. The CDR3 loop reads CASSFGTSGGPDTQYF. The CDR3 DNA follows: TGTGCCAGCAGCTTCGGGACTAGCGGGGGACCAGATACGCAGTATTTT.

The rearrangement uses TRBV19 and TRBJ2-7; 7 nucleotides align to TRBD1. Germline CDR1 and CDR2: LNHDA and SQIVND (reference sequence). The length of the CDR3 is 15 residues. The J segment lost 6 bases and the V segment lost 1 base, leaving 9 bases of the junction unmatched. The CDR3, as DNA: TGTGCCAGTAGTATAGGGCGGACAGGCCCTAGCGAGCAGTACTTC. The encoded protein is CASSIGRTGPSEQYF.

CDR3 protein: CASSLVAFRRYGYTF. The CDR3 region has the DNA TGTGCCAGCAGCTTAGTGGCATTCAGGCGCTATGGCTACACCTTC. The chain couples TRBV7-9 to TRBJ1-2; D unresolved. CDR1 is SEHNR and CDR2 is FQNEAQ in the germline V gene (reference sequence). The CDR3 spans 15 residues. V was shortened by 1 base and J by 4 bases, with 13 bases between the two germline ends.

This clone has just a few counts. The chain's CDR3 is CASSLAGSGNTIYF. In nucleotides, the CDR3 is TGTGCCAGCAGCTTAGCAGGGTCTGGAAACACCATATATTTT. The V gene is TRBV11-2, the J gene TRBJ1-3, with D perhaps matching TRBD1 (5 bases). Germline assignment: CDR1 SGHAT and CDR2 FQNNGV. The CDR3 contains 14 residues. V dropped 1 base and J dropped 1 base, with 5 bases sitting between them. Drawing the rest from reference TRBV11-2 and TRBJ1-3, the complete variable domain is EAGVAQSPRYKIIEKRQSVAFWCNPISGHATLYWYQQILGQGPKLLIQFQNNGVVDDSQLPKDRFSAERLKGVDSTLKIQPAKLEDSAVYLCASSLAGSGNTIYFGEGSWLTVV.

The V and J genes are TRBV19 and TRBJ2-7; D might be TRBD1 (5 bases). There are 14 residues in the CDR3. The germline CDR1 and CDR2 sequences are LNHDA and SQIVND (reference sequence). The germline V and J ends were trimmed by 3 bases and 2 bases, with 11 bases remaining between them. The CDR3 sequence: CASSMNGRAYEQYF. CDR3 bases: TGTGCCAGTAGTATGAATGGCAGGGCCTACGAGCAGTACTTC.

This clone came up a few times. This CDR3 is CASSPGQGAGTEAFF. As DNA, the CDR3 is TGCGCCAGCAGCCCGGGACAGGGGGCCGGTACTGAAGCTTTCTTT. This chain joins TRBV5-1 and TRBJ1-1; 12 bases map to TRBD1. CDR3 size: 15 residues. Trimming took 4 bases from V and 5 from J; bases not matched to a gene: 6. Germline V gene lookup returns CDR1 SGHRS and CDR2 YFSETQ.

V gene TRBV18 combines with J gene TRBJ1-3, with D tentatively TRBD1 (5 bases). The CDR3 is 15 residues long. Germline V gene sequence: CDR1 KGHSH, CDR2 LQKENI. V lost 3 bases to trimming and J lost 1 base, with 10 bases between them. This chain's CDR3 is CASSPDKSSGNTIYF. As DNA, the CDR3 is TGTGCCAGCTCACCGGACAAGAGTTCTGGAAACACCATATATTTT.

This clone has just a few counts. V is TRBV5-6 and J is TRBJ2-3; D gene ambiguous. In germline, CDR1 is SGHDT, CDR2 YYEEEE. CDR3 size: 12 residues. The V gene lost 4 bases and the J gene lost 5 bases, with 8 bases spanning the gap. The CDR3 bases are TGTGCCAGCAGCGTTGTAGTAGATACGCAGTATTTT. It codes for CASSVVVDTQYF.